A single sample gave rise to the 16 T cell receptor beta chains below, sequenced in a study of blood T cell repertoires in COVID-19. TCRdb's table, derived via immunoSEQ multiplex PCR, lists solely in-frame clones and lacks some. The table lists 300,000 to 400,000 clones, 88% of them singletons. The sequenced sample was PBMCs or T cells enriched from blood (not recorded which). These receptor sequences come from a young woman who had recovered from COVID-19.

This rearrangement joins TRBV5-1 to TRBJ2-2, with a weak D call TRBD2 (6 bases). The CDR3 is made up of 14 amino acids. Trimming stripped 4 bases from V and 2 bases from J, with 9 bases between. The germline V gene encodes CDR1 SGHRS and CDR2 YFSETQ. CDR3 coding DNA: TGCGCCAGCAGCGCGGGACGTAACACCGGGGAGCTGTTTTTT. This translates into CASSAGRNTGELFF.

J is TRBJ1-3 and V is TRBV6-5; maybe TRBD1 (6 bases). The V gene's germline CDR1 is MNHEY and CDR2 SVGAGI. V lost 5 bases to trimming and J lost 0 bases, with 11 bases between them. The CDR3 runs to 15 residues. Here the CDR3 DNA reads TGTGCCAGCAGTCCCGGGACAACCTCTGGAAACACCATATATTTT. Residues: CASSPGTTSGNTIYF.

V usage is TRBV7-2 and J usage is TRBJ1-6; maybe TRBD1 (5 bases). Germline CDR1 is SGHTA and CDR2 is FQGNSA. This CDR3 has 14 residues. V lost 3 bases, J lost 7 bases, and 10 bases lay in between. In nucleotides, the CDR3 is TGTGCCAGCAGCTTCGGTGGGGGGAATTCACCCCTCCACTTT. Its translation is CASSFGGGNSPLHF.

The chain recombines TRBV30 with TRBJ1-1; no clear D gene. Trimming shortened V by 0 bases and J by 2 bases, and 7 bases separated the two germline ends. CDR3 length: 13 residues. In germline, CDR1 is GTSNPN, CDR2 SVGIG (reference sequence). The DNA of the CDR3 is TGTGCCTGGAGTGTGCGCCCAAACACTGAAGCTTTCTTT. It encodes CAWSVRPNTEAFF.

The chain is built from TRBV5-1 and TRBJ1-5; D is unclear. The germline CDR1 and CDR2 sequences are SGHRS and YFSETQ. Trimming took 4 bases from V and 1 from J, leaving 12 bases between them. The CDR3 has 15 amino acids. The CDR3 reads CASSPGARSNQPQHF. The CDR3 coding sequence is TGCGCCAGCAGCCCGGGTGCGCGAAGCAATCAGCCCCAGCATTTT. Based on the CDR3 plus reference TRBV5-1 and TRBJ1-5, the full variable domain is KAGVTQTPRYLIKTRGQQVTLSCSPISGHRSVSWYQQTPGQGLQFLFEYFSETQRNKGNFPGRFSGRQFSNSRSEMNVSTLELGDSALYLCASSPGARSNQPQHFGDGTRLSIL.

The chain uses TRBV5-6 and TRBJ1-2; D is perhaps TRBD1 (5 bases). CDR3 size: 15 residues. Germline V lookup: CDR1 SGHDT, CDR2 YYEEEE. V shed 3 bases and J shed 5 bases, with 17 bases lying between them. CDR3: CASSSVGGYQYGYTF. In DNA, the CDR3 is TGTGCCAGCAGCTCCGTTGGGGGGTATCAGTATGGCTACACCTTC. Full variable domain (outside the CDR3, taken from reference TRBV5-6 and TRBJ1-2): DAGVTQSPTHLIKTRGQQVTLRCSPKSGHDTVSWYQQALGQGPQFIFQYYEEEERQRGNFPDRFSGHQFPNYSSELNVNALLLGDSALYLCASSSVGGYQYGYTFGSGTRLTVV.

A single count supports this clone. This chain connects TRBV19 to TRBJ1-3; 9 bases fit TRBD1. J gave up 0 bases and V 8 bases, and 20 bases lay outside the gene matches. The CDR3 extends over 20 amino acids. From germline, CDR1 is LNHDA and CDR2 SQIVND (reference sequence). The CDR3 DNA sequence: TGTGCCAGTCCGATACCGGGGACAGGGAAGGAACCGAACTCTGGAAACACCATATATTTT. Its translation is CASPIPGTGKEPNSGNTIYF. Based on the CDR3 plus reference TRBV19 and TRBJ1-3, the full variable domain is DGGITQSPKYLFRKEGQNVTLSCEQNLNHDAMYWYRQDPGQGLRLIYYSQIVNDFQKGDIAEGYSVSREKKESFPLTVTSAQKNPTAFYLCASPIPGTGKEPNSGNTIYFGEGSWLTVV.

This rearrangement joins TRBV6-5 to TRBJ1-6, with 8 bases fitting TRBD1. Trimming at V came to 6 bases and at J to 7 bases, leaving 8 bases not matched to a gene. Germline V gene sequence: CDR1 MNHEY, CDR2 SVGAGI. The CDR3 is 15 amino acids. CDR3 DNA sequence: TGTGCCAGCAGCCCAGACAGGGGCCAGAATTCACCCCTCCACTTT. This gives the protein CASSPDRGQNSPLHF.

This clone was detected once. CDR3 region: CASKSGGSTGELFF. The DNA for the CDR3 is TGCGCCAGCAAGAGTGGGGGCAGCACCGGGGAGCTGTTTTTT. The rearrangement uses TRBV5-1 and TRBJ2-2; TRBD1 might be the D (6 bases). The V end lost 6 bases, the J end lost 4 bases, and 13 bases lay between the germline ends. This CDR3 is 14 amino acids long. Germline lookup yields CDR1 SGHRS and CDR2 YFSETQ. Full variable domain (outside the CDR3, taken from reference TRBV5-1 and TRBJ2-2): KAGVTQTPRYLIKTRGQQVTLSCSPISGHRSVSWYQQTPGQGLQFLFEYFSETQRNKGNFPGRFSGRQFSNSRSEMNVSTLELGDSALYLCASKSGGSTGELFFGEGSRLTVL.

The rearrangement joins TRBV14 to TRBJ2-5; TRBD2 matches 10 bases. Germline V gene data show CDR1 as SGHDN and CDR2 as FVKESK. V lost 5 bases to trimming and J lost 5 bases; unmatched junction nucleotides: 23. This CDR3 comprises 20 residues. In DNA form, the CDR3 reads TGTGCCAGCAGCTCGCACTTGGGGATAGCGGGGGGCCTCTTTGGCGAGACCCAGTACTTC. Protein: CASSSHLGIAGGLFGETQYF.

The gene calls are TRBV18 and TRBJ2-5; D gene unclear. V shed 0 bases and J shed 1 base, with 15 bases lying between them. This CDR3 has 17 residues. Germline CDR1 and CDR2: KGHSH and LQKENI. This CDR3 reads CASSPPTGYPPQETQYF. The CDR3 DNA sequence: TGTGCCAGCTCACCACCGACCGGGTACCCCCCCCAAGAGACCCAGTACTTC.

The chain combines TRBV5-1 with TRBJ2-2, with TRBD1 matching over 11 bases. Trimming removed 6 bases from V and 6 bases from J; junction bases left unmatched: 13. The CDR3 is 17 amino acids. CDR1 SGHRS and CDR2 YFSETQ come from the germline V gene. The CDR3 loop is CASTKSRDRGYAGELFF. The CDR3 coding sequence is TGCGCCAGCACCAAATCCCGGGACAGGGGGTATGCCGGGGAGCTGTTTTTT.

This clone was seen just once. V is TRBV7-3 and J is TRBJ1-1, with 7 bases matching TRBD1. Germline-derived CDR1 and CDR2 are SGHTA and FQGTGA. The trim removed 5 bases at V and 3 bases at J, leaving 3 bases unmatched. The CDR3 covers 13 residues. The CDR3, as DNA: TGTGCCAGCAGCCTAGACAGGGACACTGAAGCTTTCTTT. Translated: CASSLDRDTEAFF.

The V gene is TRBV6-5, the J gene TRBJ2-7; D perhaps matches TRBD2 (5 bases). This CDR3 is built from 13 residues. CDR1 is MNHEY and CDR2 is SVGAGI in the germline V gene. Trimming left V 1 base short and J 11 bases short, with 15 bases between. The CDR3 nucleotides read TGTGCCAGCAGTTACTTGTGGACTCAACCCAAGTACTTC. This gives the protein CASSYLWTQPKYF.

The chain links TRBV5-8 to TRBJ1-4; D is uncertain. Germline lookup yields CDR1 SGHTS and CDR2 YDEGEE. The V gene lost 9 bases and the J gene lost 7 bases, with 19 bases spanning the gap. There are 14 residues in the CDR3. The CDR3 protein is CATLRGGRSEKLFF. Written as DNA, the CDR3 is TGTGCCACCTTAAGAGGAGGGAGGAGTGAAAAACTGTTTTTT.

This clone was counted only a few times. This chain links TRBV30 with TRBJ2-1, with a weak D call TRBD2 (6 bases). This CDR3 region has 14 residues. Germline V gives CDR1 GTSNPN, CDR2 SVGIG (reference sequence). The V end was cut by 5 bases, the J end by 6 bases, with 17 bases between. The CDR3 DNA follows: TGTGCCTGGGGCCAGGGTATCGGGGGCAATGAGCAGTTCTTC. Translation gives CAWGQGIGGNEQFF.